These 16 T cell receptor beta chains came from one sample sequenced in a study of cytomegalovirus exposure and HLA in healthy donors. Vbeta (60) and Jbeta (13) primers were used in the PCR. Generated by immunoSEQ multiplex PCR, the TCRdb table keeps only in-frame clones and is missing some. Of over 110,000 clones in the sample, 82% were seen once. Sequences were obtained from PBMCs. These receptors were taken from a male donor in good health and CMV-seronegative.

The gene calls are TRBV19 and TRBJ2-1, with D possibly being TRBD2 (6 bases). This CDR3 is built from 13 residues. In germline, CDR1 is LNHDA, CDR2 SQIVND (reference sequence). V lost 8 bases and J 5 bases, leaving 13 bases between the germline ends. Here the CDR3 DNA reads TGTGCCAGTGCGGAGGGTGCTGACAATGAGCAGTTCTTC. Translation gives CASAEGADNEQFF.

V usage is TRBV13 and J usage is TRBJ1-1, with D perhaps TRBD1 (5 bases). Germline V gene sequence: CDR1 PRHDT, CDR2 FYEKMQ (reference sequence). The CDR3 has 17 amino acids. Trimming pared 1 base from V and 0 bases from J, leaving 15 bases between. The CDR3 region is CASSLAAGWRMNTEAFF. The CDR3 DNA reads TGTGCCAGCAGCTTAGCGGCAGGGTGGAGAATGAACACTGAAGCTTTCTTT.

This rearrangement joins TRBV4-1 to TRBJ1-6, with D tentatively TRBD1 (6 bases). Per germline, CDR1 MGHRA and CDR2 YSYEKL. Trimming shortened V by 4 bases and J by 7 bases, and 17 bases separated the two germline ends. The CDR3 has 16 amino acids. The CDR3 DNA reads as TGCGCCAGCAGCCCAGTCGGCCGGGACAAAAATTCACCCCTCCACTTT. Translated: CASSPVGRDKNSPLHF.

CDR3 in amino acids: CASSSTTGTSGRRGEQYF. In DNA, the CDR3 is TGTGCCAGCAGCTCCACGACCGGGACTAGCGGGAGGAGGGGCGAGCAGTACTTC. The chain is built from TRBV7-2 and TRBJ2-7, with TRBD2 matching 15 bases. CDR3 length: 18 residues. V lost 4 bases and J lost 6; bases outside the gene matches: 13. The V gene's germline CDR1 is SGHTA and CDR2 FQGNSA.

The J gene is TRBJ2-7, the V gene TRBV19; 7 bases are shared with TRBD1. The CDR3 sequence is 14 residues long. CDR1 LNHDA and CDR2 SQIVND come from the germline V gene (reference sequence). J lost 3 bases, V lost 4 bases, and 6 bases had no gene match. CDR3: CASSTRDSFYEQYF. CDR3 bases: TGTGCCAGTAGTACTAGGGACAGTTTCTACGAGCAGTACTTC.

V usage is TRBV13 and J usage is TRBJ1-3; D may be TRBD1 (5 bases). Trimming took off 3 bases at V and 0 bases at J, with 12 bases between the two ends. The CDR3 sequence is 16 residues long. The germline V gene encodes CDR1 PRHDT and CDR2 FYEKMQ (reference sequence). CDR3 sequence: CASSFWGESSGNTIYF. The DNA of the CDR3 is TGTGCCAGCAGCTTCTGGGGGGAGAGCTCTGGAAACACCATATATTTT.

This chain links TRBV30 with TRBJ1-2; the D gene is possibly TRBD1 (5 bases). Germline values: CDR1 GTSNPN, CDR2 SVGIG (reference sequence). V was trimmed by 0 bases and J by 6 bases, leaving 8 bases between them. The CDR3 runs 12 residues. Here the CDR3 DNA reads TGTGCCTGGAGTGTATGGGGGGATGGCTACACCTTC. It yields the protein CAWSVWGDGYTF.

This clone was counted only a few times. The chain joins TRBV6-1 to TRBJ2-7, with D possibly being TRBD1 (7 bases). Germline CDR1 MNHNS, CDR2 SASEGT. CDR3 size: 14 residues. V lost 6 bases and J lost 7, with 19 bases in between. CDR3 amino acids: CASRLEGAIGEQYF. DNA of the CDR3: TGTGCCAGCAGACTGGAGGGGGCAATAGGGGAGCAGTACTTC.

The rearrangement links TRBV15 to TRBJ2-7; tentative D call: TRBD2 (7 bases). CDR1 and CDR2 from the germline V gene are LNHNV and YYDKDF (reference sequence). V lost 2 bases and J lost 6, with 17 bases in between. The CDR3 sequence is 15 residues long. CDR3 in amino acids: CATSRRGAGDSEQYF. In nucleotides, the CDR3 is TGTGCCACCAGCAGACGGGGGGCGGGCGACTCCGAGCAGTACTTC.

This clone was seen once. V gene TRBV4-3 combines with J gene TRBJ1-3, with D hard to call. CDR3 length: 15 residues. The germline V gene encodes CDR1 LGHNA and CDR2 YSLEER. The V end was cut by 1 base, the J end by 1 base, with 8 bases between. The CDR3 coding sequence is TGCGCCAGCAGCCAAGGGGCGGGATCTGGAAACACCATATATTTT. Encoded protein: CASSQGAGSGNTIYF.

V gene TRBV18 combines with J gene TRBJ1-3; D not resolved. V lost 0 bases to trimming and J lost 4 bases, with 4 bases between them. Germline V gene sequence: CDR1 KGHSH, CDR2 LQKENI. This CDR3 spans 13 amino acids. The CDR3 spells CASSPPAGNTIYF. CDR3 nucleotide sequence: TGTGCCAGCTCACCACCCGCGGGAAACACCATATATTTT.

The chain joins TRBV28 to TRBJ2-3, with TRBD1 matching over 9 bases. This CDR3 comprises 15 residues. CDR1 is MDHEN and CDR2 is SYDVKM in the germline V gene. Unmatched junction bases numbered 2, after V lost 2 bases and J lost 2 bases. For the CDR3, the DNA is TGTGCCAGCAGTTTAGGGACAGGGCTCACAGATACGCAGTATTTT. Protein sequence: CASSLGTGLTDTQYF.

This sequence joins TRBV19 and TRBJ1-2, with D perhaps matching TRBD1 (5 bases). The V end lost 0 bases, the J end lost 8 bases, and 22 bases lay between the germline ends. This CDR3 has 17 residues. Germline values: CDR1 LNHDA, CDR2 SQIVND (reference sequence). CDR3 nucleotides: TGTGCCAGTAGTATAGATGGAAATTCTGCAGGGCCCCTCGGCTACACCTTC. It codes for CASSIDGNSAGPLGYTF.

The rearrangement joins TRBV30 to TRBJ1-4; 8 nucleotides match TRBD1. Unmatched junction bases numbered 2, after V lost 3 bases and J lost 2 bases. CDR3 size: 14 residues. CDR1 GTSNPN and CDR2 SVGIG come from the germline V gene (reference sequence). CDR3 nucleotide sequence: TGTGCCTGGAGCAGGGGGCTCACTAATGAAAAACTGTTTTTT. Translation: CAWSRGLTNEKLFF.

On this clone itself: The junction departs from germline at one end; a sequencing error may be responsible. CDR3 residues: CASSDSAGLEQYF. CDR3 nucleotides: TGTGCCAGCAGTGACTCTGCGGGGCTCGAGCAGTACTTC. The chain combines TRBV6-5 with TRBJ2-7; D possibly corresponds to TRBD2 (6 bases). CDR3 length: 13 amino acids. CDR1 MNHEY and CDR2 SVGAGI come from the germline V gene.

V and J are TRBV7-2 and TRBJ1-5; D is undetermined. The ends were cut back, 4 bases at V and 0 bases at J, with 10 bases in the middle. In germline, CDR1 is SGHTA, CDR2 FQGNSA. CDR3 length equals 15 residues. The CDR3 here is CASSSGGYSNQPQHF. The CDR3 bases are TGTGCCAGCAGCTCGGGAGGGTATAGCAATCAGCCCCAGCATTTT.